This T cell receptor beta chain was profiled in a study of cytomegalovirus exposure and HLA in healthy donors (dated by TCRdb to the late 2010s). About the study as a whole: In an earlier analysis of about 560 of the donors, 276 Gb of sequence data and about 110 million unique TCR beta sequences from 150 million to 200 million T cells were reported. About 280 gigabases of sequencing data and about 92 million unique TCR sequences made up an early release that covered 500 to 650 HLA-typed donors. Of the roughly 410 genotyped donors, 75% to 85% were placed in the genetic ancestry cluster associated with self-reported Caucasian donors. The study aimed to test whether cataloging public T cell receptors could reveal signatures of past pathogen exposure. The T cell repertoires of several hundred subjects were profiled by immunosequencing and related to cytomegalovirus serostatus. Besides the first cohort of hundreds of subjects, a separate validation cohort made up of over 95 different subjects was used. High-throughput TCR immunosequencing, statistical association of individual TCRs with disease status, and machine learning were combined to predict cytomegalovirus infection status. In a later analysis, previously published TCR beta repertoires from 500 to 750 donors were re-analyzed and high-resolution HLA genotyping was added so that TCR occurrence patterns could be studied. The later analysis used no new phenotypic data to find candidate immune exposures, relying instead on TCR beta sequences and their occurrence across donors. An earlier analysis of 587 of the donors used high-throughput TCR beta sequencing to judge whether each TCR beta V gene segment behaved as functional or pseudogenic. Donor age, sex, ethnicity and CMV serostatus were compiled together with the repertoire data. A later genetic analysis took genome-wide SNP genotypes for about 60% of the roughly 670 donors and used that subset as a discovery cohort. All discovery cohort repertoires had been generated using a single sequencing platform. HLA typing included class I and class II loci at four-digit resolution. Typing coverage differed by locus: A, B, C, DRB1 and DQB1 were typed in about 620-640 donors, DQA1 in roughly 510, DPA1 in some 600, and DPB1 in 450 to 490. Roughly 5 DR-DQ haplotypes were handled as single units for association and clustering, since linkage in the cohort was strong. On average, 235,054 unique TCR beta nucleotide sequences were sequenced per donor among fewer than 500 genotyped donors of the cohort, with approximately 18% of those sequences being non-productive. Findings and caveats that apply to the study as a whole: In vitro tests confirmed that a few of the cytomegalovirus-associated TCR beta chains recognize cytomegalovirus antigens. When HLA alleles, especially DR and DQ, strongly co-occurred, TCR associations were difficult to assign to individual alleles. According to the authors, the approach could potentially be generalized to other disease states and immunological phenotypes. According to a later genetic analysis, donors in an Asian-associated ancestry cluster had fewer N-insertions in productive TCRs than the roughly 700-donor mean. In this cohort, only TCR beta chains were sequenced, and detectable features were limited by the absence of alpha or paired-chain data. Most TCR sequences were seen in very few donors, while some public TCRs were found in many individuals. A later genetic analysis associated a missense DCLRE1C variant with V-gene and J-gene trimming of TCR beta chains, and an independent cohort replicated the association. A further reported finding was that TCR beta sequences accurately predicted the HLA-A and HLA-B alleles for most subjects in the first cohort. In a later analysis, several top co-occurrence clusters were reported to appear linked to parvovirus B19, influenza, CMV and Epstein-Barr virus. The sequencing pipeline was judged likely to have produced a cluster of highly shared sequence variants as a technical artifact. Compared with equally common non-associated chains, HLA-associated TCR beta chains in a later analysis were more clonally expanded and had lower generation probabilities. A later analysis associated 16,951 TCR beta sequences with specific HLA alleles at a false discovery rate of 0.05. Roughly uniform sequencing depth across donors was assumed in presence/absence analyses, although this assumption may not hold. Some IMGT-functional V segments, including TRBV6-2 and TRBV6-3, could not be distinguished by the 87-base-pair reads and were therefore excluded. Linkage disequilibrium might explain the correlated functional status among segregating V segments, but an unknown experimental factor could not be ruled out. In both the original and validation cohorts, the classifier was reported to diagnose cytomegalovirus status with high specificity and sensitivity. Most CMV-associated TCR beta chains appeared to be HLA-restricted in a later analysis, and the HLA associations seemed to be driven largely by CMV exposure. HLA typing was unavailable for some donors at each locus, so association tests used only the typed subset. Broadly in line with IMGT annotations, most TCR beta V segments showed up in productive rearrangements about 87% or about 30% of the time in an earlier analysis of around 600 of the donors. Because counts were too low, about 15 rarely observed V segments, including chromosome 9 orphons, were left out of the earlier analysis of some 640 of the donors. The study listed 150 to 200 TCR beta chains as associated with cytomegalovirus. For the cohort, immune exposure information was limited to CMV serostatus. A later analysis found that TCR association rates varied across HLA loci, with DRB1 alleles showing the most associated TCRs and HLA-C alleles the fewest.

The cohort was made up of 666 healthy bone marrow donors. All cohort members were sampled while nominally healthy, although unrecorded immune exposures were likely present. The donor tested CMV seropositive, placing the donor among the 250 to 350 seropositive members of the cohort. Each donor provided a peripheral blood sample, and peripheral blood mononuclear cells were used for TCR beta sequencing. The Qiagen DNeasy Blood Extraction Kit was used to extract genomic DNA from the blood cell samples. To note about this clone: Its recognized antigen is unknown. No per-base quality is available; no much larger clone lies one base away.

The CDR3 sequence holds 13 residues, the cysteine and phenylalanine included. Left in the record is the CDR3 DNA by itself, 39 bases read in frame from the first base. V gives up 4 bases and J gives up 3 bases, and the segment between their germline ends measures 11 bases. As encoded in the germline V gene (reference sequence), CDR1 is SGHNT while CDR2 is YYREEE. Libraries came from the immunoSEQ multiplex PCR assay. A mixture of 60 forward primers for TCR Vbeta segments and 13 reverse primers for TCR Jbeta segments was used in the multiplex PCR. The CDR3 region of rearranged TCR beta genes was amplified from genomic DNA with a multiplex PCR assay. The amplified TCR beta libraries were sequenced on the Illumina HiSeq System as 87-base-pair reads. Per the source publication's procedure: A later analysis tallied approximately 87 million unique TCR beta chains across the 666 repertoires, and approximately 9.9 million of those chains were shared by two or more donors. To remove PCR and sequencing errors, raw reads were error-corrected and collapsed into unique sequences using a nearest-neighbor algorithm that merged closely related sequences. V, D and J gene segments were assigned by aligning CDR3 sequences to IMGT reference sequences. For a sequence to be retained, a match of at least six nucleotides to both a V gene segment and a J gene segment was required. A rearrangement was called productive if the CDR3 had no stop codons and remained in frame with V and J, and every other rearrangement was called non-productive. Following IMGT convention, CDR3 was defined as the stretch from the second conserved V-encoded cysteine up to the conserved J-encoded phenylalanine. In an earlier analysis of around 570 of the donors, sequences lacking an unambiguous match to a single V gene segment were excluded. An earlier analysis of a few hundred of the donors classified V segments as functional when productive rearrangements were above 56.7% and as segregating when the standard deviation between donors was above 5%. To diagnose cytomegalovirus status from the catalog of TCR beta chain sequences, a statistical classification framework was built. In a later analysis, V and J genes were assigned by comparing TCR nucleotide sequences against IMGT/GENE-DB human TR gene sequences. Using the TCRdist pipeline, a later analysis assigned CDR3 sequences along with most-parsimonious VDJ recombination scenarios. A later analysis defined each TCR beta chain by its CDR3 amino acid sequence plus V-gene family, and excluded reads lacking a unique V-gene family. As a way to deal with suspected cross-contamination and a sequencing artifact, a later analysis dropped roughly 600 nucleotide sequences that were highly shared and had low generation probability. For each public chain, a later analysis derived a clonal expansion index from normalized ranks of inferred template counts within each repertoire. A later analysis computed generation probabilities with a VDJ recombination model fitted to out-of-frame rearrangements, and checked the results against IGoR. In a later analysis, TCR-TCR, TCR-HLA and TCR-CMV co-occurrence was scored with hypergeometric tests, and a repertoire-size bias correction was applied to TCR pairs. False discovery rates were estimated in a later analysis by permuting HLA or CMV assignments 20 times. A later analysis grouped co-occurring TCRs with DBSCAN, adding TCRdist sequence similarity when clustering within HLA-allele-positive subsets. Repertoires with fewer than 30,000 or more than 120,000 public chains were left out of co-occurrence clustering, as were five repertoires with anomalous nucleotide sharing. The table was pulled from immuneACCESS by TCRdb, which kept in-frame rearrangements only. Such tables lose some clones; where checked, under half of the loss comes from unresolved V genes, and the rest has no known cause. The D gene and trimming were derived from the DNA, and the V and J assignments and clone size from that table. The sample table shows 170,000 or so clones, and 80% are seen once. The top ten hold 6% to 7.5% of the sample.

This clonotype was obtained from a young man in good health and CMV-seropositive. The specimen was PBMCs. Here the chain combines TRBV5-4 and TRBJ2-7; the D gene is perhaps TRBD2, on 5 matching bases. For the CDR3, the sequence is CASSPGRDYEQYF. In nucleotides, the sequence is TGTGCCAGCAGCCCAGGACGGGACTACGAGCAGTACTTC.